The clone carrying this T cell receptor (beta chain) was picked up a small number of times. Antigen: not known. V lost 2 bases to trimming and J lost 6 bases, with 5 bases between them. The CDR3 contains 11 residues. The data originate from a study of naive and memory T cell subsets. Study conclusions and caveats: In naive cells, over 90% of TCR sequences were seen only once.

Two oligonucleotides, mixed equimolar, formed the beta constant-region primer covering TRBC1 and TRBC2. The ligated cDNA underwent four PCR rounds using SP2 and nested alpha and beta constant-region primers. TCRdb itself ran the UMI-ligation and nested PCR reads through MiXCR, one entry per CDR3 protein. The sample holds tens of thousands of distinct CDR3 sequences; 15% to 20% are singletons and the top ten take around 3.3%. The sequence came from a human donor in good health. The V and J genes are TRBV12-3 or TRBV12-4 and TRBJ2-7, with D unresolved. Sequencing used effector memory CD4+ T cells from blood. The subset denotes: effector memory, CD45RA- CD27-. CDR3 protein: CASSLIAEQYF. For the CDR3, the DNA is TGTGCCAGCAGTTTAATTGCCGAGCAGTACTTC.